One and the same sample provided the 4 T cell receptor beta chains below, sequenced in a study of T cell clones after liver transplantation. Clones were sequenced by immunoSEQ multiplex PCR, and TCRdb holds only the in-frame ones, with some missing. The table has about 78,000 clones, 75% to 90% seen once. The sample in question was CD4+ T cells from blood, obtained before liver transplant. All receptors come from a human donor who received a liver transplant.

The chain links TRBV19 to TRBJ2-5; D is perhaps TRBD1 or TRBD2 (5 bases each). The germline CDR1 and CDR2 sequences are LNHDA and SQIVND (reference sequence). Trimming pared 3 bases from V and 2 bases from J, leaving 16 bases between. This CDR3 is 16 amino acids long. CDR3 in amino acids: CASSMVGSGGQETQYF. The CDR3 DNA reads TGTGCCAGTAGTATGGTGGGGAGTGGGGGTCAAGAGACCCAGTACTTC.

The chain employs TRBV28 and TRBJ1-2; possibly TRBD1 for D (5 bases). The CDR3 totals 10 residues. CDR1 is MDHEN and CDR2 is SYDVKM in the germline V gene. V was trimmed by 4 bases and J by 14 bases, leaving 11 bases between them. This chain's CDR3 is CASSSGRVTF. CDR3 bases: TGTGCCAGCAGTTCTGGCAGGGTAACCTTC.

J is TRBJ2-7 and V is TRBV29-1; D possibly corresponds to TRBD1 (6 bases). Trimming left V 6 bases short and J 3 bases short, with 18 bases between. Per the germline V gene, CDR1 is SQVTM and CDR2 is ANQGSEA. The CDR3 totals 14 residues. CDR3 coding DNA: TGCAGCGTCTCGCAGGGGCGAAACGTCTACGAGCAGTACTTC. Protein sequence: CSVSQGRNVYEQYF.

The chain combines TRBV5-1 with TRBJ2-6, with D possibly matching TRBD1 (6 bases). Germline assignment: CDR1 SGHRS and CDR2 YFSETQ. The CDR3 has 18 amino acids. V was pared by 0 bases and J by 1 base, with 14 bases between. The CDR3 loop is CASSLAASGQSGANVLTF. DNA for the CDR3: TGCGCCAGCAGCTTGGCCGCGAGCGGACAGTCTGGGGCCAACGTCCTGACTTTC.